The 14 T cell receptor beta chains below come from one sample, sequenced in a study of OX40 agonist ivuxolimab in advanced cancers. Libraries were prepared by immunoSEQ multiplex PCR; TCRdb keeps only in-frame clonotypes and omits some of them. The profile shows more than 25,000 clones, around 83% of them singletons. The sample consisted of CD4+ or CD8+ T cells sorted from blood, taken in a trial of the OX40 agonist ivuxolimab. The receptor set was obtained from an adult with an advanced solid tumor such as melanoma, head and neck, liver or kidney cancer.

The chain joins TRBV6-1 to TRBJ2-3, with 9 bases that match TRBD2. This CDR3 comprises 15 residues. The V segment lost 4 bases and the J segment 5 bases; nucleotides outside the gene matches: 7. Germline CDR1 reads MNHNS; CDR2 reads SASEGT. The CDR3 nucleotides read TGTGCCAGCAGTGTTGATAGCGGGAGTGAAGATACGCAGTATTTT. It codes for CASSVDSGSEDTQYF.

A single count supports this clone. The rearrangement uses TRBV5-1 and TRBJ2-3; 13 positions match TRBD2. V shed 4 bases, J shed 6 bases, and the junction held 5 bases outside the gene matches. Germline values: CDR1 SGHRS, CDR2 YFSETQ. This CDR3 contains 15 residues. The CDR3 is CASSLGTSGKDTQYF. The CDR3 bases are TGCGCCAGCAGCCTAGGGACTAGCGGGAAGGATACGCAGTATTTT.

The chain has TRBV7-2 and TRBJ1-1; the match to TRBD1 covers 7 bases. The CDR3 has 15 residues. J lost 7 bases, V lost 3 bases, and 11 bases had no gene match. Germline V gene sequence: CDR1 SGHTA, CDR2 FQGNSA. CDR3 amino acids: CASSFPPTGWDEAFF. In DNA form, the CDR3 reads TGTGCCAGCAGCTTTCCCCCGACAGGGTGGGATGAAGCTTTCTTT.

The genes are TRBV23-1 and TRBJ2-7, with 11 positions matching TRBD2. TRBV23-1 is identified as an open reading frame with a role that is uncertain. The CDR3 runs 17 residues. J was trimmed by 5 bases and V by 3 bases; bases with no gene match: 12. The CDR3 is CASSHPGTSGVLNEQYF. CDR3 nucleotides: TGCGCCAGCAGTCACCCTGGGACTAGCGGTGTCCTGAACGAGCAGTACTTC.

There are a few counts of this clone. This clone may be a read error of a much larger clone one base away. CDR3 in amino acids: CASSLYTEAFF. In DNA form, the CDR3 reads TGTGCCAGCAGCCTATACACTGAAGCTTTCTTT. V and J are TRBV28 and TRBJ1-1; no definite D call. The CDR3 consists of 11 residues. Germline CDR1 and CDR2: MDHEN and SYDVKM. The V and J ends lost 6 bases and 3 bases respectively, with 5 bases between them.

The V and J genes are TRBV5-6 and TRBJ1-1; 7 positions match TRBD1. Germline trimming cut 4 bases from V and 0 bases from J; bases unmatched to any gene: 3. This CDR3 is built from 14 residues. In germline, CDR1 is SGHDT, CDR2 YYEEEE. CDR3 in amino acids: CASSVGQLNTEAFF. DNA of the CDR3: TGTGCCAGCAGCGTGGGACAGCTGAACACTGAAGCTTTCTTT.

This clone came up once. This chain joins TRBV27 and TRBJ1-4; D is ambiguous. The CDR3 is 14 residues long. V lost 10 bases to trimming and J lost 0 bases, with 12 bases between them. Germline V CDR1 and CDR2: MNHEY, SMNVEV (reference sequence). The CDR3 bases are TGTGCCACGCTACCTTGGGCAACTAATGAAAAACTGTTTTTT. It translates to CATLPWATNEKLFF. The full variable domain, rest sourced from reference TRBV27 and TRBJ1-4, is EAQVTQNPRYLITVTGKKLTVTCSQNMNHEYMSWYRQDPGLGLRQIYYSMNVEVTDKGDVPEGYKVSRKEKRNFPLILESPSPNQTSLYFCATLPWATNEKLFFGSGTQLSVL.

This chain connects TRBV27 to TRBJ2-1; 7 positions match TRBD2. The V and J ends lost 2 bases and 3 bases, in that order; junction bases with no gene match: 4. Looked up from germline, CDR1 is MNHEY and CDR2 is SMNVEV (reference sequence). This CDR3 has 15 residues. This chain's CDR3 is CASSLMASGYNEQFF. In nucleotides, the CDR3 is TGTGCCAGCAGTTTAATGGCTAGCGGCTACAATGAGCAGTTCTTC.

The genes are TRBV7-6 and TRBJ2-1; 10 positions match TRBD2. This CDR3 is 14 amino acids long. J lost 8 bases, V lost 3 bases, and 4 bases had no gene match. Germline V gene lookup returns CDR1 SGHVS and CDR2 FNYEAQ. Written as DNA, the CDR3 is TGTGCCAGCAGCTTTGGACTAGCGGTCCATGAGCAGTTCTTC. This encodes CASSFGLAVHEQFF.

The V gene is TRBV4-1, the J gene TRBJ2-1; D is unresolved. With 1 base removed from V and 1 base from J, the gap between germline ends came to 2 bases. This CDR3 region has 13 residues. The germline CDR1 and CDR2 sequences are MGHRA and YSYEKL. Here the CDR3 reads CASSQVSYNEQFF. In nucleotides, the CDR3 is TGCGCCAGCAGCCAAGTTTCCTACAATGAGCAGTTCTTC.

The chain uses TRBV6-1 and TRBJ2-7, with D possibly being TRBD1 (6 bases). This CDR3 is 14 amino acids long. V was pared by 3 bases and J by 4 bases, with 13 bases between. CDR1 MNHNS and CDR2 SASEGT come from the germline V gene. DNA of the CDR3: TGTGCCAGCAGTGATAACAGCAGGGGATACGAGCAGTACTTC. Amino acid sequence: CASSDNSRGYEQYF.

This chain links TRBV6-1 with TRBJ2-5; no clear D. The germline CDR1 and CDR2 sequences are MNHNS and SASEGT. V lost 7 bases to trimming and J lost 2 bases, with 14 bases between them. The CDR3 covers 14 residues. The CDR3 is CASTLLSGQETQYF. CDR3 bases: TGTGCCAGCACTCTCCTGAGTGGACAAGAGACCCAGTACTTC.

This CDR3 reads CASSLGLSSGSSEQYF. The CDR3 DNA reads as TGTGCCAGCAGCTTAGGCCTGTCTAGCGGGAGTAGCGAGCAGTACTTC. The rearrangement joins TRBV13 to TRBJ2-7; 10 positions match TRBD2. With 0 bases clipped from V and 6 bases from J, the junction kept 8 bases outside the gene matches. The CDR3 has 16 amino acids. Germline CDR1 and CDR2: PRHDT and FYEKMQ (reference sequence).

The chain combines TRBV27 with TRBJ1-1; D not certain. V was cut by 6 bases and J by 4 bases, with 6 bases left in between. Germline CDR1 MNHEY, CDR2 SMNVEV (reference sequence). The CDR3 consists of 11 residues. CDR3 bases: TGTGCCAGCAGGAAGGCCACTGAAGCTTTCTTT. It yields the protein CASRKATEAFF.